These T cell receptor beta chains were read from a single sample in a study of CD4 T cells in relation to SARS-CoV-2 and coronaviruses. Measured with immunoSEQ multiplex PCR; TCRdb has only the in-frame clones, and not every one. The table includes about 59,000 clones, 80% to 90% detected once. Sequencing input: memory CD4+ T cells from PBMCs. All receptors come from a human donor in good health. Each CDR3 is given with its conserved first and last residue. A D gene is named only where the DNA matches it firmly. Clone size is not always given. Where it is, it says once, few, many or a class for expanded clones.

>TRBD1|.|TRBJ2-2|TRBV5-6
TGTGCCAGCAGCTTTGGACAGGGGACCTCGAACACCGGGGAGCTGTTTTTT
CASSFGQGTSNTGELFF
>TRBD1|few|TRBJ2-2|TRBV28
TGTGCCAGCTACCGGGGACAGTTAATACCCGGGGAGCTGTTTTTT
CASYRGQLIPGELFF
>TRBD1|.|TRBJ1-2|TRBV10-1
TGCGCCAGCAGTGGAGGGACAGGGCCGTATGGCTACACCTTC
CASSGGTGPYGYTF
>.|.|TRBJ2-1|TRBV7-9
TGTGCCAGCAGCCAGTCATCGGGGCGGCAGTTCTTC
CASSQSSGRQFF
>TRBD1|.|TRBJ2-4|TRBV18
TGTGCCAGCTCACCACCGGGACAGGGGAGAAACATTCAGTACTTC
CASSPPGQGRNIQYF
>TRBD1|once|TRBJ1-1|TRBV27
TGTGCCAGCAGTTTCGGGACAGTCTCTTCTGAAGCTTTCTTT
CASSFGTVSSEAFF
>.|.|TRBJ1-1|TRBV30
TGTGCCACGAATCACAAGGTGAACACTGAAGCTTTCTTT
CATNHKVNTEAFF
>.|.|TRBJ2-3|TRBV7-3
TGTGCCAGCAGCTTAGGACAGAGCACAGATACGCAGTATTTT
CASSLGQSTDTQYF
>.|once|TRBJ2-5|TRBV28
TGTGCCAGCACCCCGGGGGGCGGACCCAAGACCCAGTACTTC
CASTPGGGPKTQYF
>.|.|TRBJ2-4|TRBV14
TGTGCCAGCAGCCAAGAAGAGCAGGCAGGGGTGGGGTGGGCCAAAAACATTCAGTACTTC
CASSQEEQAGVGWAKNIQYF
>.|.|TRBJ2-5|TRBV7-3
TGTGCCAGCAGCCCGCCCCGAGGGGGCCAAGAGACCCAGTACTTC
CASSPPRGGQETQYF
>TRBD2|.|TRBJ2-3|TRBV30
TGTGCCTGGACATTAGCGGGGGCTAGCACAGATACGCAGTATTTT
CAWTLAGASTDTQYF
>TRBD1|.|TRBJ1-6|TRBV5-1
TGCGCCAGCAGCTTAGGTAGACAGGGGAATTCACCCCTCCACTTT
CASSLGRQGNSPLHF
>.|.|TRBJ1-5|TRBV28
TGTGCCAGCAGTTTAATGGGCGACGGTTACGGTCAGCCCCAGCATTTT
CASSLMGDGYGQPQHF
>.|.|TRBJ2-1|TRBV19
TGTGCCAGTAGTATAGTGGGCCTCCAGCAGTTCTTC
CASSIVGLQQFF
>.|few|TRBJ1-6|TRBV9
TGTGCCAGCAGCAAAGAGGCAGGGATGGGTTCACCCCTCCACTTT
CASSKEAGMGSPLHF
>.|.|TRBJ1-2|TRBV28
TGTGCCAGCAGTGATGACAGAATATATGGCTACACCTTC
CASSDDRIYGYTF
>.|.|TRBJ2-6|TRBV18
TGTGCCAGCTCACGCGCAGGGGCTGGGGCCAACGTCCTGACTTTC
CASSRAGAGANVLTF
>.|once|TRBJ2-5|TRBV5-1
TGCGCCAGCAGCTTAGGGAAGACCCAGTACTTC
CASSLGKTQYF
>.|few|TRBJ1-1|TRBV28
TGTGCCAGCAGTCCCGCCGGGCGCACTGAAGCTTTCTTT
CASSPAGRTEAFF
>TRBD1|.|TRBJ1-2|TRBV19
TGTGCCAGTAGTAACTCGGGACAGGGGTTTAGGTATGGCTACACCTTC
CASSNSGQGFRYGYTF
>.|.|TRBJ2-4|TRBV15
TGTGCCACCAGCAGAGAACAGGGAACCAAAAACATTCAGTACTTC
CATSREQGTKNIQYF
>.|.|TRBJ2-1|TRBV29-1
TGCAGCGTTGGCAGGCTAGACTTCTACAATGAGCAGTTCTTC
CSVGRLDFYNEQFF
>TRBD1|.|TRBJ2-1|TRBV11-3
TGTGCCAGCAGCTCCCCTGACAGGGGGACTCGGAATGAGCAGTTCTTC
CASSSPDRGTRNEQFF
>.|.|TRBJ2-2|TRBV5-1
TGCGCCAGCAGCTTGCTACTACCCGGGGAGCTGTTTTTT
CASSLLLPGELFF
>.|.|TRBJ2-3|TRBV7-8
TGTGCCAGCAGCTACCGCAGGGTGGATACGCAGTATTTT
CASSYRRVDTQYF
>.|.|TRBJ1-3|TRBV5-1
TGCGCCAGCAGCTTGGTGTCACCTCCATACTCTGGAAACACCATATATTTT
CASSLVSPPYSGNTIYF
>.|.|TRBJ1-2|TRBV28
TGTGCCAGCAGCCTCCGAGGACCTGGCTACACCTTC
CASSLRGPGYTF
>.|.|TRBJ2-7|TRBV4-1
TGCGCCAGCAGCCAAGACCCGCCCGGAGCGCCTACCTACGAGCAGTACTTC
CASSQDPPGAPTYEQYF
>.|.|TRBJ2-4|TRBV7-2
TGTGCCAGCAGCCGCTCCGGGAGCATCGCCAAAAACATTCAGTACTTC
CASSRSGSIAKNIQYF
>TRBD2|.|TRBJ2-7|TRBV4-1
TGCGCCAGCAGCCAAGAGGGTGGTATCGGACTAGGTCGGGGCGAGCAGTACTTC
CASSQEGGIGLGRGEQYF
>.|.|TRBJ2-1|TRBV5-8
TGTGCCAGCAGGATTGGACGGCTCTACAATGAGCAGTTCTTC
CASRIGRLYNEQFF
>TRBD1|.|TRBJ1-6|TRBV30
TGTGCCTGGAGCGCGAGGGGGCTAGGCAATTCACCCCTCCACTTT
CAWSARGLGNSPLHF
>.|.|TRBJ2-7|TRBV19
TGTGCCAGTAGCAGGGGTTACGAGCAGTACTTC
CASSRGYEQYF
>.|.|TRBJ1-1|TRBV5-1
TGCGCCAGCAGCTTGGACGGGGCGAACACTGAAGCTTTCTTT
CASSLDGANTEAFF
>.|once|TRBJ2-2|TRBV6-4
TGTGCCAGCAGTGAATTTGGGGGTAACACCGGGGAGCTGTTTTTT
CASSEFGGNTGELFF
>.|.|TRBJ1-2|TRBV5-1
TGCGCCAGCAGCTACCTACAGGGTAACTATGGCTACACCTTC
CASSYLQGNYGYTF
>TRBD2|few|TRBJ2-7|TRBV19
TGTGCCAGTAGTATGGGTCTGACAAGACAGAGCGGGAGAAGCTCCTACGAGCAGTACTTC
CASSMGLTRQSGRSSYEQYF
>TRBD1|.|TRBJ2-4|TRBV28
TGTGCCAGCAGTTCTGTGGCCAGGTCGGACAGGGGGCATGGCAAAAACATTCAGTACTTC
CASSSVARSDRGHGKNIQYF
>.|.|TRBJ2-3|TRBV19
TGTGCCAGTAGTACCAACCGCAATACGCAGTATTTT
CASSTNRNTQYF
>.|.|TRBJ1-2|TRBV3-1/TRBV3-2
TGTGCCAGCAGCCAATTGGGGAACAACTATGGCTACACCTTC
CASSQLGNNYGYTF
>TRBD2|.|TRBJ2-3|TRBV9
TGTGCCAGCAGCGTAGCTTCTAGCGGGCCAGATACGCAGTATTTT
CASSVASSGPDTQYF
>TRBD2|.|TRBJ2-2|TRBV2
TGTGCCAGCCGCCGGACTAGCTCGGACACCGGGGAGCTGTTTTTT
CASRRTSSDTGELFF
>.|.|TRBJ2-2|TRBV9
TGTGCCAGCGGCCCTCGCTACGGCCCTACGAACACCGGGGAGCTGTTTTTT
CASGPRYGPTNTGELFF
>TRBD2|.|TRBJ2-5|TRBV19
TGTGCCAGTAGTCCCGGGAGGGGGCAAGAGACCCAGTACTTC
CASSPGRGQETQYF
>TRBD2|.|TRBJ2-3|TRBV5-1
TGCGCCAGCAGCGCCAGACTAGCGGGAGATAAAGATACGCAGTATTTT
CASSARLAGDKDTQYF
>.|.|TRBJ2-7|TRBV15
TGTGCCACCAGCAGAGATCCTCCCCGAGCGGGCGGTTGGGACGAGCAGTACTTC
CATSRDPPRAGGWDEQYF
>.|.|TRBJ1-1|TRBV5-5
TGTGCCAGCAGCCCTTGGAAGGACACTGAAGCTTTCTTT
CASSPWKDTEAFF
>.|.|TRBJ1-1|TRBV5-1
TGCGCCAGCAGCTTGGCGGGGGATACTGAAGCTTTCTTT
CASSLAGDTEAFF
>.|.|TRBJ2-7|TRBV7-3
TGTGCCAGCAGCTTAACGGGCGGGAACTACGAGCAGTACTTC
CASSLTGGNYEQYF